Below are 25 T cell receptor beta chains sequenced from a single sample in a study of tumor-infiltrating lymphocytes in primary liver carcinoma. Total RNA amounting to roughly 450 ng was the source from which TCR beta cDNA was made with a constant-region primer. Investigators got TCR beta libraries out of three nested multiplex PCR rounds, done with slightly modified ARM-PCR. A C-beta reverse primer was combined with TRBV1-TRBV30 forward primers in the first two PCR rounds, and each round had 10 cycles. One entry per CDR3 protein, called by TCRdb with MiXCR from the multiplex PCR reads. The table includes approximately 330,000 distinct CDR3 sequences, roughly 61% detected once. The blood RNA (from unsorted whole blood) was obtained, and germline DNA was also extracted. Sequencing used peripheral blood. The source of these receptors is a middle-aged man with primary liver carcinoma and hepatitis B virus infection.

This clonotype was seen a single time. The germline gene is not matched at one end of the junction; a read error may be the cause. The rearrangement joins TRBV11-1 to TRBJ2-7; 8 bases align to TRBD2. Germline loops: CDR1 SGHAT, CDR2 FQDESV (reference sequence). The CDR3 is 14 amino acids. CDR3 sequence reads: CASSSSGSAYKQYF. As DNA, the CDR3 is TGTGCCAGCAGCTCGAGCGGGAGTGCCTACAAGCAGTACTTC.

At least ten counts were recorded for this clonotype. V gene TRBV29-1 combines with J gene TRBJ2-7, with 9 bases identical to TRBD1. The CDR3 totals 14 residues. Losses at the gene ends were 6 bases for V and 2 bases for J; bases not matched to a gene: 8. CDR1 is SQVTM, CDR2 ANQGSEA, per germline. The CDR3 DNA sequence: TGCAGCGTACGCCGGACAGGGGAGGCCTACGAGCAGTACTTC. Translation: CSVRRTGEAYEQYF.

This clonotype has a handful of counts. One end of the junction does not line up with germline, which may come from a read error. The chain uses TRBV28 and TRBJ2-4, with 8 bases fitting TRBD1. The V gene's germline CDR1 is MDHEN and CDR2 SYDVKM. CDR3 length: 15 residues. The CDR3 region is CVSSFSGGAKNIQYF. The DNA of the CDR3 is TGTGTCAGCAGCTTTTCAGGGGGCGCCAAAAACATTCAGTACTTC. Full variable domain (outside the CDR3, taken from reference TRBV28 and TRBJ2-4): DVKVTQSSRYLVKRTGEKVFLECVQDMDHENMFWYRQDPGLGLRLIYFSYDVKMKEKGDIPEGYSVSREKKERFSLILESASTNQTSMYLCVSSFSGGAKNIQYFGAGTRLSVL.

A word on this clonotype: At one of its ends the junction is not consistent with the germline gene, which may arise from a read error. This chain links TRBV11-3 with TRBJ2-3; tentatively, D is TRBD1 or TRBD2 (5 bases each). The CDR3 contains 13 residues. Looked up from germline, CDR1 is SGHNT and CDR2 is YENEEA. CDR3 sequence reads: CASSWAGDDTQYF. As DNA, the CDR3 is TGTGCCAGTAGCTGGGCCGGGGACGATACGCAGTATTTT. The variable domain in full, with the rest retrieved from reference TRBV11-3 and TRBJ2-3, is EAGVVQSPRYKIIEKKQPVAFWCNPISGHNTLYWYLQNLGQGPELLIRYENEEAVDDSQLPKDRFSAERLKGVDSTLKIQPAELGDSAVYLCASSWAGDDTQYFGPGTRLTVL.

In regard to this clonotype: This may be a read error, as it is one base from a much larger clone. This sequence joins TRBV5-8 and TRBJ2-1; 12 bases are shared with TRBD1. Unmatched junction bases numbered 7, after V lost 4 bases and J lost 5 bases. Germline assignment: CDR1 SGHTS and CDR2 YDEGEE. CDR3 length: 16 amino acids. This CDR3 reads CASSGGTGGTDNEQFF. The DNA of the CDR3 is TGTGCCAGCAGCGGCGGGACAGGGGGCACAGACAATGAGCAGTTCTTC.

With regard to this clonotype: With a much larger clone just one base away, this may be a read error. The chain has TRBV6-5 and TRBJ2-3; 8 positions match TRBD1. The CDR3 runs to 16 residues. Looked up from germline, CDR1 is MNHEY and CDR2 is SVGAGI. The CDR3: CANSSRTGRGTDTQYF. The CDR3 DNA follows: TGTGCCAACAGTTCGCGGACAGGGCGGGGCACAGATACGCAGTATTTT.

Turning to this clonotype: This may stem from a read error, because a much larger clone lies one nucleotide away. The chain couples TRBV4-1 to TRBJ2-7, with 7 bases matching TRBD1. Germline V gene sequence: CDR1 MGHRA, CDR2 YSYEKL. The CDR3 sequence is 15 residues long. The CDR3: CANSQEQGTLYEQYF. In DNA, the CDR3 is TGCGCCAACAGCCAGGAACAGGGGACCCTCTACGAGCAGTACTTC.

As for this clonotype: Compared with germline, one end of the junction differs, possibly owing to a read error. The CDR3 DNA is TGCGCCAGCAGCCAAGATCAGGGACTAGTTATCTCCGAGCGGTACTTC. This encodes CASSQDQGLVISERYF. The V gene is TRBV4-1, the J gene TRBJ2-7; TRBD2 matches 8 bases. This CDR3 is built from 16 residues. The V gene's germline CDR1 is MGHRA and CDR2 YSYEKL.

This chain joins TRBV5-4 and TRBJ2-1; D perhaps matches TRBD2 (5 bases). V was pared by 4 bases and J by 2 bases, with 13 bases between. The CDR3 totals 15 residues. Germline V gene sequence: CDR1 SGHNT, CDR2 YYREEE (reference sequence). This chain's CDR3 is CASSPRAGTYNEQFF. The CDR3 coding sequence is TGTGCCAGCAGCCCCCGCGCGGGCACCTACAATGAGCAGTTCTTC.

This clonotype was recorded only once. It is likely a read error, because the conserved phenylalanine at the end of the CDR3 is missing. CDR3 in DNA: TGTGCCAGCAGCGTGGGACTAGCGGGAGCCCAATCCTACAATGAGCAGTTCCTC. This sequence encodes CASSVGLAGAQSYNEQFL. This chain links TRBV11-2 with TRBJ2-1; the match to TRBD2 covers 14 bases. The CDR3 is 18 residues long. The V segment lost 5 bases and the J segment 1 base; nucleotides outside the gene matches: 7. The germline V gene has CDR1 SGHAT and CDR2 FQNNGV.

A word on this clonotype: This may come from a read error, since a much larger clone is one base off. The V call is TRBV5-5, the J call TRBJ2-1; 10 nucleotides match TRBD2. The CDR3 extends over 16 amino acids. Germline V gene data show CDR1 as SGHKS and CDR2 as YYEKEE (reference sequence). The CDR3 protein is CASSLELAGVYDEQFF. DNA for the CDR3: TGTGCCAGCAGCTTGGAGCTAGCGGGGGTCTACGATGAGCAGTTCTTC.

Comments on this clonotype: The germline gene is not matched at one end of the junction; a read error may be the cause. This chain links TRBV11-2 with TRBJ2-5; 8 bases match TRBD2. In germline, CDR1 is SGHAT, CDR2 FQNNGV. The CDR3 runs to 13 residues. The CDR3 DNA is TGTGTCAGCGGCCGAAGCGGGAGTGAGACCCAGTACTTC. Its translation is CVSGRSGSETQYF.

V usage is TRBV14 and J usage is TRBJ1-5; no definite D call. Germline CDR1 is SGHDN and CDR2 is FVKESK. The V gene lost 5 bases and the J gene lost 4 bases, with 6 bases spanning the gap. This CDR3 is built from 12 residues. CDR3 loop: CASSSRNQPQHF. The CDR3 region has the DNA TGTGCCAGCAGCTCTCGTAATCAGCCCCAGCATTTT.

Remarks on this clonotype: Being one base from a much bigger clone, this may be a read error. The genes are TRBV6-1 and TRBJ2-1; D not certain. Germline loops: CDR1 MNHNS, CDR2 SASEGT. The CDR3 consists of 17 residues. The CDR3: CASSGNDPTSPYNERFF. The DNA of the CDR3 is TGTGCCAGCAGTGGAAACGACCCCACATCTCCCTACAATGAGCGGTTCTTC.

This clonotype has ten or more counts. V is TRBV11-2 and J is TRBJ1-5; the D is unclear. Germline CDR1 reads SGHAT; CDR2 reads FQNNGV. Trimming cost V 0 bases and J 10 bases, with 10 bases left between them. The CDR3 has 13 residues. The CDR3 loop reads CASSLDRAHPQHF. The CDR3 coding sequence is TGTGCCAGCAGCTTAGATCGGGCCCATCCCCAGCATTTT.

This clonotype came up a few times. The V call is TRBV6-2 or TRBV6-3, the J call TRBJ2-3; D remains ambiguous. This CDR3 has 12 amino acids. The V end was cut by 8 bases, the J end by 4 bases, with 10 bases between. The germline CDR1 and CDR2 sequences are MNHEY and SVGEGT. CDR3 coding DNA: TGTGCCAGCCAGCCAGCATCAGATACGCAGTATTTT. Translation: CASQPASDTQYF.

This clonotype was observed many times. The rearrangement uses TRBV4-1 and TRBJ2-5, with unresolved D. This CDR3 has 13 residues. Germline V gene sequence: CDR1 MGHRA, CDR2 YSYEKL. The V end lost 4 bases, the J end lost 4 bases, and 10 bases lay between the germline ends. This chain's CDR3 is CASSLTGLETQYF. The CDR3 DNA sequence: TGCGCCAGCAGCCTAACCGGGCTAGAGACCCAGTACTTC.

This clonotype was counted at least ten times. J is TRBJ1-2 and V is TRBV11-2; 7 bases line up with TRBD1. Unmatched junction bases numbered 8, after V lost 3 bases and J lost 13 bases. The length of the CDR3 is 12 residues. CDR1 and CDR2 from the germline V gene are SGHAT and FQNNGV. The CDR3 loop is CASSLEQGSGTF. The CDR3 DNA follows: TGTGCCAGCAGCTTGGAACAGGGGTCGGGCACCTTC.

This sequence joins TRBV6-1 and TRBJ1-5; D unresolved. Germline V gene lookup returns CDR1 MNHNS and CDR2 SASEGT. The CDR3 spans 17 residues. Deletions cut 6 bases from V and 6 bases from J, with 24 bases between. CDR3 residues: CASRMIPGHPSGQPQHF. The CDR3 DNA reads TGTGCCAGCAGAATGATACCGGGCCATCCGTCAGGTCAGCCCCAGCATTTT.

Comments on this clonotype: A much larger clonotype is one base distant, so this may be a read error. CDR3: CASSSAWFHAF. CDR3 nucleotide sequence: TGTGCCAGCAGCTCCGCCTGGTTTCACGCCTTC. This chain links TRBV7-9 with TRBJ1-2; D is ambiguous. The CDR3 contains 11 residues. In germline, CDR1 is SEHNR, CDR2 FQNEAQ (reference sequence).

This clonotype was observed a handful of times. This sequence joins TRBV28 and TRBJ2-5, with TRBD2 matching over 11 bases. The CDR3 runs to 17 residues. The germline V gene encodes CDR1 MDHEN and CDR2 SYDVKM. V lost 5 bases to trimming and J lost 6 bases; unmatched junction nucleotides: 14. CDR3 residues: CASSEPRTSGLLQTQYF. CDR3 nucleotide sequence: TGTGCCAGCAGTGAACCGAGGACTAGCGGGCTCCTGCAGACCCAGTACTTC.

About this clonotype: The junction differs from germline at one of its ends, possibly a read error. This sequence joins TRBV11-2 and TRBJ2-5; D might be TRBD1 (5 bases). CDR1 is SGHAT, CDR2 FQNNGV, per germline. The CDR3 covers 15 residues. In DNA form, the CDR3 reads TGTGCTAGCAGCCCACCGTACAGGTTGCACGAGACCCAGTACTTC. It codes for CASSPPYRLHETQYF.

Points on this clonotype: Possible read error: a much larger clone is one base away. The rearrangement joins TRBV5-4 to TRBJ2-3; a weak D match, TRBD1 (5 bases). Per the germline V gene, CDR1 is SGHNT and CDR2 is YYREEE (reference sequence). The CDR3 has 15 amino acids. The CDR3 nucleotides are TGTGCCCGCAGCTTGGATCAGGGCCGCACAGATACGCAGTATTTT. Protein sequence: CARSLDQGRTDTQYF.

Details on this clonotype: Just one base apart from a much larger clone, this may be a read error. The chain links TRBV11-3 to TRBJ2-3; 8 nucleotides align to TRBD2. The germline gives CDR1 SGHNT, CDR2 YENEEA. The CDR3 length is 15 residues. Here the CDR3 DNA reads TGTACCAGCAGCGGGAGCGGCGGGAGCACAGATACGCAGTATTTT. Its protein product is CTSSGSGGSTDTQYF.

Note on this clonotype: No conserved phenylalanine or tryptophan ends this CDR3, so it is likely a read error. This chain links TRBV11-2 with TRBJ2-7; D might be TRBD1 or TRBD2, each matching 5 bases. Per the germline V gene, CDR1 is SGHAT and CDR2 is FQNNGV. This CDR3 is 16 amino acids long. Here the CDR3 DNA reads TGTGCAAGCAGCTTAGGTCCGCCAGGGAGAACCTACGAGCAGTACTCC. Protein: CASSLGPPGRTYEQYS.